The table lists the clone carrying this T cell receptor (beta chain) with a few counts. Its antigen is not known. Germline V gene data show CDR1 as MDHEN and CDR2 as SYDVKM. Trimming removed 6 bases from V and 8 bases from J, with 14 bases in between. The CDR3 has 13 residues. A NOSPECS grade of at least 4, a Clinical Activity Score of at least 3 and duration under 3 months were recorded in ophthalmopathy patients. This sample was taken from a study of T cells in Graves' hyperthyroidism and ophthalmopathy. Study-wide results and caveats: In the blood, most expanded thyroid clonotypes above 0.001 appeared as well. From stable hyperthyroidism, ophthalmopathy was separated by a 13 V-J model. Ophthalmopathy prediction by the model preceded onset by a median about 6 months.

RNA transcripts provided the source from which TCR beta CDR3 regions were amplified. Carried out on the TCR CDR3, a first-round RT-PCR used the HTBI primer set. TCRdb analysed the multiplex PCR reads with MiXCR anew, one entry per CDR3 protein. The table lists around 300,000 distinct CDR3 sequences, about 20% of them singletons. Sample: blood. V gene TRBV28 combines with J gene TRBJ1-5, with D unclear. The TCR sequence derives from a man aged 30 to 39 with Graves' ophthalmopathy. CDR3 protein: CASSSPVGEPQHF. CDR3 bases: TGTGCCAGCAGCTCCCCGGTCGGAGAGCCCCAGCATTTT.